What follows are 15 T cell receptor beta chains derived from one specimen sequenced in a study of T cells in Graves' hyperthyroidism and ophthalmopathy. The CDR3 regions of TCR beta were amplified from RNA transcripts. The HTBI primer set was used in a first-round RT-PCR of the TCR CDR3. TCRdb redid the calling of the multiplex PCR reads with MiXCR, one entry per CDR3 protein. The table lists hundreds of thousands of distinct CDR3 sequences, 38% of them singletons. What was sequenced was blood. The origin of the receptors is a man in his late teens or twenties with Graves' hyperthyroidism.

In its sample, this clonotype was seen a few times. The chain employs TRBV12-3 or TRBV12-4 and TRBJ1-5; 8 bases align to TRBD1. J was trimmed by 5 bases and V by 4 bases; bases with no gene match: 7. This CDR3 is built from 15 residues. CDR3 sequence reads: CASSSGGWGDQPQHF. DNA of the CDR3: TGTGCCAGCAGTTCAGGGGGCTGGGGTGATCAGCCCCAGCATTTT.

This rearrangement joins TRBV4-1 to TRBJ1-3; TRBD1 matches at 7 bases. The germline V gene has CDR1 MGHRA and CDR2 YSYEKL. Trimming at V came to 4 bases and at J to 2 bases, leaving 5 bases not matched to a gene. The CDR3 is made up of 15 amino acids. This chain's CDR3 is CASSPGGLPGNTIYF. The CDR3 DNA reads TGCGCCAGCAGCCCAGGGGGGCTCCCTGGAAACACCATATATTTT.

About this clonotype itself: With a much larger clone just one base away, this may be a read error. As DNA, the CDR3 is TGTGCCAGCGGACGCCAGGATATTCAGGATTTCTTT. Translating gives CASGRQDIQDFF. This chain uses TRBV19 with TRBJ1-1; no clear D. The V end was cut by 9 bases, the J end by 13 bases, with 21 bases between. Germline lookup yields CDR1 LNHDA and CDR2 SQIVND (reference sequence). This CDR3 region has 12 residues.

V and J are TRBV20-1 and TRBJ2-5, with D perhaps TRBD1 (6 bases). The CDR3 totals 13 residues. The ends were cut back, 3 bases at V and 9 bases at J, with 17 bases in the middle. Germline CDR1 reads DFQATT; CDR2 reads SNEGSKA (reference sequence). The CDR3 DNA sequence: TGCAGTGCTAGCCCCAGGGACAATCAGCCCCAGTACTTC. Translated: CSASPRDNQPQYF.

Of note for this clonotype: A read error may account for a junction end that differs from germline. This rearrangement joins TRBV19 to TRBJ1-6, with D unclear. Germline CDR1 and CDR2: LNHDA and SQIVND (reference sequence). The length of the CDR3 is 17 residues. The CDR3 region is CASSVDLRSSYNSPLHF. The CDR3 bases are TGTGCCAGTAGTGTAGATCTGAGGAGCTCCTATAATTCACCCCTCCACTTT.

A word on this clonotype: The conserved phenylalanine or tryptophan is not found at the CDR3 terminus, so this likely reflects a read error. The CDR3 sequence is CASSLAGGGSYEQYL. The CDR3 DNA is TGTGCCAGCAGCCTGGCGGGGGGCGGCTCCTACGAGCAGTACTTG. V usage is TRBV7-2 and J usage is TRBJ2-7, with 8 bases that match TRBD2. The CDR3 runs 15 residues. The trim removed 5 bases at V and 0 bases at J, leaving 6 bases unmatched. CDR1 and CDR2 from the germline V gene are SGHTA and FQGNSA.

This clonotype has just a few counts. The chain carries TRBV12-3 or TRBV12-4 and TRBJ1-5, with D perhaps matching TRBD1 (5 bases). The V end was cut by 3 bases, the J end by 6 bases, with 15 bases between. The CDR3 has 15 amino acids. The chain's CDR3 is CASSFQSSGRQPQHF. DNA for the CDR3: TGTGCCAGCAGTTTTCAGTCGTCAGGGCGTCAGCCCCAGCATTTT.

This clonotype was seen at least ten times. This chain connects TRBV20-1 to TRBJ1-6; D remains ambiguous. Trimming removed 5 bases from V and 4 bases from J, with 9 bases in between. Germline V lookup: CDR1 DFQATT, CDR2 SNEGSKA (reference sequence). The CDR3 consists of 13 residues. The DNA for the CDR3 is TGCAGTGCTTGGACGGCTTATAATTCACCCCTCCACTTT. As protein: CSAWTAYNSPLHF.

This clonotype was picked up many times. This rearrangement joins TRBV2 to TRBJ1-5; 9 positions match TRBD1. The ends lost 6 bases at V and 5 bases at J; junction bases unmatched: 11. Per germline, CDR1 SNHLY and CDR2 FYNNEI. The CDR3 is 16 amino acids. CDR3 sequence: CASRRDGTGYDQPQHF. CDR3 nucleotide sequence: TGTGCCAGCAGGCGGGACGGGACAGGGTACGATCAGCCCCAGCATTTT.

In nucleotides, the CDR3 is TGCAGTGCTAGAGAATGGCGACTAGCGGCCTACGAGCATTTT. This encodes CSAREWRLAAYEHF. The V and J genes are TRBV20-1 and TRBJ1-5; no clear D. The V gene's germline CDR1 is DFQATT and CDR2 SNEGSKA (reference sequence). With 0 bases removed from V and 14 bases from J, the gap between germline ends came to 20 bases. The CDR3 is 14 residues long.

With regard to this clonotype: The germline gene is not matched at one end of the junction; a read error may be the cause. This sequence joins TRBV5-1 and TRBJ1-2, with TRBD1 matching 9 bases. Germline V gene sequence: CDR1 SGHRS, CDR2 YFSETQ. There are 17 residues in the CDR3. The CDR3 spells CASSRQDRGHLFVGYTF. The CDR3 DNA follows: TGTGCCAGCAGCCGCCAGGACAGGGGCCATTTATTTGTAGGCTACACCTTC.

This clonotype was seen repeatedly, ten times or more. The chain uses TRBV7-2 and TRBJ2-5; D not resolved. This CDR3 is 13 amino acids long. CDR1 is SGHTA and CDR2 is FQGNSA in the germline V gene. Trimming removed 7 bases from V and 5 bases from J, with 14 bases in between. CDR3 nucleotides: TGTGCCAGCACCTCTCAGCCCACCGAGACCCAGTACTTC. Translation gives CASTSQPTETQYF.

The J gene is TRBJ1-4, the V gene TRBV7-9; 10 bases match TRBD1. The ends lost 5 bases at V and 6 bases at J; junction bases unmatched: 6. Per germline, CDR1 SEHNR and CDR2 FQNEAQ (reference sequence). The CDR3 has 15 amino acids. In DNA, the CDR3 is TGTGCCAGCAGCCGGGCCGGGACAGGGGATGAAAAACTGTTTTTT. It translates to CASSRAGTGDEKLFF.

For this clonotype: The final CDR3 position lacks the conserved phenylalanine or tryptophan, pointing to a likely read error. Because the CDR3's place on the DNA is in doubt, the DNA is left out and the CDR3 is given as listed by TCRdb. The chain employs TRBV5-1 and TRBJ2-6. The CDR3 extends over 9 residues, inclusive of both ends. Germline V gene lookup returns CDR1 SGHRS and CDR2 YFSETQ. CDR3: CASSLAGDT.

Points on this clonotype: One end of the junction is discordant with germline, which a read error may explain. V gene TRBV7-2 combines with J gene TRBJ1-1; the D is unclear. The CDR3 extends over 16 amino acids. From germline, CDR1 is SGHTA and CDR2 FQGNSA. DNA of the CDR3: TGCGCCAGCAGCCCCTCTTCCGGGGTGGGAGGCACTGAAGCTTTCTTT. Its protein is CASSPSSGVGGTEAFF.